This T cell receptor (beta chain) was recorded in a study of blood T cell repertoires in COVID-19. Sequenced by immunoSEQ multiplex PCR; TCRdb stores in-frame clones only, minus some. Here the sample spans 150,000 to 200,000 clones, around 87% being singletons. Germline CDR1 and CDR2: KGHSH and LQKENI. The V end lost 3 bases, the J end lost 0 bases, and 15 bases lay between the germline ends. The CDR3 covers 17 residues. The sequenced material came from peripheral blood. The TCR originated in a man aged 18 to 30 with acute or convalescent COVID-19. The gene calls are TRBV18 and TRBJ1-3; no clear D gene. This CDR3 reads CASSPTSMTLSGNTIYF. The CDR3, as DNA: TGTGCCAGCTCACCGACCTCAATGACTCTCTCTGGAAACACCATATATTTT. Based on the CDR3 plus reference TRBV18 and TRBJ1-3, the full variable domain is NAGVMQNPRHLVRRRGQEARLRCSPMKGHSHVYWYRQLPEEGLKFMVYLQKENIIDESGMPKERFSAEFPKEGPSILRIQQVVRGDSAAYFCASSPTSMTLSGNTIYFGEGSWLTVV.